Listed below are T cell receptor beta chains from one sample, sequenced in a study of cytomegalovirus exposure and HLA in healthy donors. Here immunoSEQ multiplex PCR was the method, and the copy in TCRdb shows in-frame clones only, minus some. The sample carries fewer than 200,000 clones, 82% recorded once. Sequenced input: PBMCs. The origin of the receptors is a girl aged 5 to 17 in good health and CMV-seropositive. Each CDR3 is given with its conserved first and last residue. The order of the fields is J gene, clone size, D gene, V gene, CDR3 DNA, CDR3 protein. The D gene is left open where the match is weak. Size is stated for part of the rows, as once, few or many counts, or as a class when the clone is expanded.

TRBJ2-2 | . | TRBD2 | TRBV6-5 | TGTGCCAGCAGTTACGTTAGCGGGAGGGCCGGTGAGCTGTTTTTT | CASSYVSGRAGELFF
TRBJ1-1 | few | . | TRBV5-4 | TGTGCCAGCAGCTTGAGGGGGACTGAAGCTTTCTTT | CASSLRGTEAFF
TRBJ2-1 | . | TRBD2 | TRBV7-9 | TGTGCCAGCAGCTTTCCGACTAGCGGGAGGGCAGCCTACAATGAGCAGTTCTTC | CASSFPTSGRAAYNEQFF
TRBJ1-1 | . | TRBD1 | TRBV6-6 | TGTGCCAGCAGTTACTCTTCGACAGGGAAAGCTTTCTTT | CASSYSSTGKAFF
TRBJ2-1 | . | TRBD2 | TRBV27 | TGTGCCAGCAGTTTAGGACTAGCGGCCCCCTACAATGAGCAGTTCTTC | CASSLGLAAPYNEQFF
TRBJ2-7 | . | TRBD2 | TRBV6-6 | TGTGCCAGCAGCCCCACAAAAGCGGGAGGGCGCGAGCAGTACTTC | CASSPTKAGGREQYF
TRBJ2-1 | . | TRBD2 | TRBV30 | TGTGCCTGGAGTGTACGAAGACTAGCGGGAGTGAACCATGAGCAGTTCTTC | CAWSVRRLAGVNHEQFF
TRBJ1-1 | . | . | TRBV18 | TGTGCCAGCTCACCCGGACAGAACACTGAAGCTTTCTTT | CASSPGQNTEAFF
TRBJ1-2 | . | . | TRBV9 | TGTGCCAGCAGCGTAGACCAGGGGCGTAACTATGGCTACACCTTC | CASSVDQGRNYGYTF
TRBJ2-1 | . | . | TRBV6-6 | TGTGCCAGCAGTTACTCGAGGGAGCAGTTCTTC | CASSYSREQFF
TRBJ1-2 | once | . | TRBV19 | TGTGCCAGTAGTATTGAGGTGTCGAACTATGGCTACACCTTC | CASSIEVSNYGYTF
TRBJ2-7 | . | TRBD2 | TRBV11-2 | TGTGCCAGCGTGGGTAGCGGGATCTCCTACGAGCAGTACTTC | CASVGSGISYEQYF
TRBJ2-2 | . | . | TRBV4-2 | TGTGCCAGCAGCCAACCTACGGACTGGGCGGGCGGGGAGCTGTTTTTT | CASSQPTDWAGGELFF
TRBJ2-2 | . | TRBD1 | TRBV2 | TGTGCCAGCACCGGACAGGGGAGAGTGGAGCTGTTTTTT | CASTGQGRVELFF
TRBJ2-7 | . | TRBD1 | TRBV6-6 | TGTGCCACCAAAGAAACAGGGGCCCGTTCCGAGCAGTACTTC | CATKETGARSEQYF
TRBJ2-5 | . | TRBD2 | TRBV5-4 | TGTGCCAGCAGCTTAGAGTGGGAGGGGCAAGAGACCCAGTACTTC | CASSLEWEGQETQYF
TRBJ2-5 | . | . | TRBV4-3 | TGCGCCAGCAGCCAAGATAGAGCGGAGACCCAGTACTTC | CASSQDRAETQYF
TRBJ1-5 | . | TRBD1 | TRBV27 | TGTGCCAGCAGCCCGGGACAGGGGCGCAATCAGCCCCAGCATTTT | CASSPGQGRNQPQHF
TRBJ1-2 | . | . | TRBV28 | TGTGCCAGCAGTCCGTTAGCGGGAGACGGGTATGGCTACACCTTC | CASSPLAGDGYGYTF
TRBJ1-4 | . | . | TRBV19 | TGTGCCAGTAATGACTTGCGGGGGGATGATGAAAAACTGTTTTTT | CASNDLRGDDEKLFF